This T cell receptor (beta chain) was identified during a study of T cells expressing NK-cell markers. This CDR3 has 13 residues. Germline V lookup: CDR1 SGHDT, CDR2 YYEEEE. TCRdb re-called the 5' RACE reads and shows each CDR3 protein once, DNA omitted. The sample totals almost 450,000 distinct CDR3 sequences; its top ten clones hold 7.3%. The chain employs TRBV5-6 and TRBJ1-2; the TCRdb D gene call, TRBD1, has no DNA to confirm it. This sequence was found in a woman aged 18-70 years in good health. What was sequenced was blood T cells: a sorted CD56 or NKG2C T cell subset, CD4+ or CD8+ T cells, or bulk PBMC T cells (not recorded which). CDR3 in amino acids: CASSLRQGRGYTF.